A single sample is the source of the 17 T cell receptor beta chains below, sequenced in a study of cytomegalovirus exposure and HLA in healthy donors. The primer mix had 60 Vbeta and 13 Jbeta primers. The data were produced by immunoSEQ multiplex PCR, yet TCRdb's version contains in-frame clones alone and is incomplete. The table lists approximately 170,000 clones, 60% to 85% of them singletons. The specimen sequenced was PBMCs. The receptors originated from a woman in her thirties or forties in good health and CMV-seropositive.

This chain joins TRBV2 and TRBJ1-3; tentative D call: TRBD1 (5 bases). Trimming removed 4 bases at V and 2 bases at J, with 12 bases between. The CDR3 is 15 residues long. Germline CDR1 reads SNHLY; CDR2 reads FYNNEI. The chain's CDR3 is CASSGQTVTGNTIYF. The CDR3 region has the DNA TGTGCCAGCAGTGGCCAGACAGTAACTGGAAACACCATATATTTT.

The rearrangement joins TRBV6-1 to TRBJ2-7, with 7 bases lining up with TRBD2. This CDR3 comprises 16 residues. The germline V gene encodes CDR1 MNHNS and CDR2 SASEGT. V gave up 2 bases and J gave up 2 bases; unmatched junction bases: 9. CDR3 protein: CASSELFGGTTYEQYF. In DNA, the CDR3 is TGTGCCAGCAGTGAATTATTCGGGGGGACCACCTACGAGCAGTACTTC.

The gene calls are TRBV7-2 and TRBJ2-7; D is perhaps TRBD1 (5 bases). CDR3 length: 13 amino acids. The germline CDR1 and CDR2 sequences are SGHTA and FQGNSA. Trimming removed 6 bases at V and 4 bases at J, with 13 bases between. The DNA for the CDR3 is TGTGCCAGCAGTCCGAACTCAGGGTACGAGCAGTACTTC. This gives the protein CASSPNSGYEQYF.

The chain joins TRBV9 to TRBJ1-2, with TRBD1 identical over 8 bases. Germline V gene sequence: CDR1 SGDLS, CDR2 YYNGEE. The J segment lost 7 bases and the V segment lost 1 base, leaving 6 bases of the junction unmatched. The CDR3 has 14 amino acids. The CDR3 region has the DNA TGTGCCAGCAGCGTACGAGGACAGGGCGGTGGCTACACCTTC. This sequence encodes CASSVRGQGGGYTF.

The V call is TRBV6-1, the J call TRBJ2-5, with 9 bases matching TRBD2. The CDR3 has 12 amino acids. Germline assignment: CDR1 MNHNS and CDR2 SASEGT. The ends lost 10 bases at V and 4 bases at J; junction bases unmatched: 4. CDR3 coding DNA: TGTGCCACCGCGGGGGGGACAGAGACCCAGTACTTC. Its translation: CATAGGTETQYF.

The V call is TRBV30, the J call TRBJ1-4; no firm D call. Germline CDR1 is GTSNPN and CDR2 is SVGIG (reference sequence). CDR3 length: 14 amino acids. V shed 3 bases and J shed 6 bases, with 14 bases lying between them. Here the CDR3 reads CAWSDLRVDEKLFF. The CDR3 bases are TGTGCCTGGAGCGATCTCCGGGTCGATGAAAAACTGTTTTTT.

As concerns this clone: Germline is not matched at one junction end, which may reflect a read error. The chain carries TRBV7-6 and TRBJ2-6; TRBD1 matches 8 bases. This CDR3 spans 15 amino acids. CDR1 SGHVS and CDR2 FNYEAQ come from the germline V gene. The CDR3 nucleotides are TGTGCCAGCAGCCCCAGGGGGCTTGGGGCCAACGGCCTGACTTTC. It is translated as CASSPRGLGANGLTF.

The chain recombines TRBV27 with TRBJ1-2, with TRBD1 matching 8 bases. V gave up 4 bases and J gave up 6 bases; unmatched junction bases: 7. This CDR3 has 14 amino acids. Germline V CDR1 and CDR2: MNHEY, SMNVEV (reference sequence). CDR3 in DNA: TGTGCCAGCAGTTCCGACGCGGACAGGGATGGCTACACCTTC. Translated: CASSSDADRDGYTF.

The chain carries TRBV7-7 and TRBJ2-7; no definite D call. Trimming pared 5 bases from V and 3 bases from J, leaving 17 bases between. The CDR3 runs 15 residues. The V gene's germline CDR1 is SSHAT and CDR2 FNYEAQ (reference sequence). Here the CDR3 reads CASSVGPQTGYEQYF. The CDR3 DNA is TGTGCCAGCAGCGTAGGTCCCCAGACTGGCTACGAGCAGTACTTC.

The chain is built from TRBV30 and TRBJ2-3; TRBD2 agrees at 10 bases. The CDR3 consists of 16 residues. Germline values: CDR1 GTSNPN, CDR2 SVGIG (reference sequence). Trimming removed 6 bases from V and 1 base from J; junction bases left unmatched: 10. CDR3 coding DNA: TGTGCCTGTTCCCGGAGGGGGACTAGCGGCACAGATACGCAGTATTTT. Translated: CACSRRGTSGTDTQYF.

The gene calls are TRBV19 and TRBJ2-3, with D maybe TRBD2 (7 bases). The CDR3 totals 14 residues. In germline, CDR1 is LNHDA, CDR2 SQIVND (reference sequence). V lost 5 bases, J lost 3 bases, and 12 bases lay in between. CDR3 DNA sequence: TGTGCCAGTAGTCTCGGGGGGCCTACAGATACGCAGTATTTT. Its protein product is CASSLGGPTDTQYF.

The V and J genes are TRBV15 and TRBJ2-1, with 10 positions matching TRBD1. The CDR3 is made up of 18 amino acids. Unmatched junction bases numbered 17, after V lost 3 bases and J lost 9 bases. CDR1 and CDR2 (germline): LNHNV, YYDKDF (reference sequence). CDR3 protein: CATSRQPGGQGKAGEQFF. Here the CDR3 DNA reads TGTGCCACCAGCAGGCAACCTGGGGGACAGGGGAAAGCCGGTGAGCAGTTCTTC.

The genes are TRBV6-6 and TRBJ1-3; 7 bases map to TRBD1. Germline V gene data show CDR1 as MNHNY and CDR2 as SVGAGI (reference sequence). This CDR3 is built from 15 residues. V trimming: 2 bases; J trimming: 4 bases; junction bases outside the gene matches: 5. The CDR3 coding sequence is TGTGCCAGCAGTTACGAGGGGGCGCGGGGAAACACCATATATTTT. Encoded protein: CASSYEGARGNTIYF.

The V gene is TRBV10-3, the J gene TRBJ1-5; 7 nucleotides match TRBD1. CDR3 size: 13 residues. V was pared by 5 bases and J by 4 bases, with 2 bases of the junction left unmatched. CDR1 and CDR2 (germline): ENHRY, SYGVKD. Here the CDR3 DNA reads TGTGCCATCAGTTCGGGACAGAATCAGCCCCAGCATTTT. Encoded protein: CAISSGQNQPQHF.

The chain couples TRBV7-2 to TRBJ2-5; 11 bases are a match to TRBD2. CDR3 length equals 17 residues. Germline loops: CDR1 SGHTA, CDR2 FQGNSA. The V segment lost 5 bases and the J segment 1 base; nucleotides outside the gene matches: 9. CDR3 nucleotide sequence: TGTGCCAGCAGCCAAAGACTAGCGGGGAGCAGCCAAGAGACCCAGTACTTC. It encodes CASSQRLAGSSQETQYF. Full variable domain (rest looked up from reference TRBV7-2 and TRBJ2-5): GAGVSQSPSNKVTEKGKDVELRCDPISGHTALYWYRQSLGQGLEFLIYFQGNSAPDKSGLPSDRFSAERTGGSVSTLTIQRTQQEDSAVYLCASSQRLAGSSQETQYFGPGTRLLVL.

A few counts support this clone. J is TRBJ1-1 and V is TRBV5-6; TRBD1 might be the D (6 bases). The ends were cut back, 5 bases at V and 5 bases at J, with 10 bases in the middle. CDR3 size: 12 residues. The germline CDR1 and CDR2 sequences are SGHDT and YYEEEE. The CDR3 nucleotides read TGTGCCAGCAGGCAGGGGAGAACTGAAGCTTTCTTT. It specifies CASRQGRTEAFF.

The rearrangement links TRBV10-3 to TRBJ2-7, with TRBD1 identical over 10 bases. With V trimmed by 6 bases and J by 5 bases, 10 bases remained unmatched. The CDR3 is 15 amino acids. Germline loops: CDR1 ENHRY, CDR2 SYGVKD. CDR3 nucleotide sequence: TGTGCCATCAGCGCTTCCGGGACAGGGGACAACGAGCAGTACTTC. Its translation is CAISASGTGDNEQYF.